This TCR beta chain derives from a study of shared clonotypes between healthy human individuals. Study background: Donors were a couple of women and a few men aged 18 to 49.

The data were produced by immunoSEQ multiplex PCR, yet TCRdb's version contains in-frame clones alone and is incomplete. The data hold roughly 590,000 clones, with over 95% observed a single time. The CDR3 totals 15 residues. The germline CDR1 and CDR2 sequences are SGHNT and YYREEE (reference sequence). Study outcomes and limitations: Compared with memory subsets, naive subsets generally had larger estimated richness. Rarefaction showed sorted-subset sequencing was incomplete despite large depth. Investigators expected sequencing depth to affect clonotype sharing among donors.

A remark on this clone: What it binds is not known.

Naive CD8 populations comprised CD45RO-negative cells positively selected for CCR7, excluding terminally differentiated effector memory CD45RA+ cells. This receptor was identified in a woman in her 30s in good health. Sequencing was done on a sample of naive CD8+ T cells sorted from blood. The gene calls are TRBV5-4 and TRBJ2-5; the D call may be TRBD1 or TRBD2 (5 bases each). The J call may be wrong; the DNA end is better matched by TRBJ2-7. The CDR3 loop reads CASSLGTGSSYEQYF. In nucleotides, the CDR3 is TGTGCCAGCAGCCTCGGGACGGGAAGCTCCTACGAGCAGTACTTC.